The clone carrying this T cell receptor beta chain was counted between two and nine times. Its specificity is unknown. MiXCR, run by TCRdb on the reads, gives a single entry per CDR3 protein. This sample has approximately 910,000 distinct CDR3 sequences, with approximately 31% found just once. This sample stems from a study of T cell repertoires in cytomegalovirus infection. Study in general: Epitope selection comprised recently identified HLA-C-restricted CMV epitopes and well-studied HLA-B-restricted CMV epitopes. Signatures in public TCR beta sequences pointed to both CMV infection and matching HLA type.

CDR1 SEHNR and CDR2 FQNEAQ come from the germline V gene (reference sequence). The CDR3 consists of 15 residues. V was clipped by 9 bases and J by 4 bases; unmatched bases: 12. Findings and limits, study-wide: What dominated the ex vivo response were HLA-C-restricted CMV-specific TCR beta clonotypes. Summed public TCR beta family frequency identified CMV carriers bearing the relevant HLA.

The TCR comes from a human donor in good health (CMV status not recorded). Some clones in this sample may be carry-over from other donors' samples. The rearrangement joins TRBV7-9 to TRBJ1-2, with 9 bases lining up with TRBD1. The specimen comprised cultured CD8+ T cells from PBMCs, sampled from culture after CMV antigen stimulation. The CDR3: CASTGTGNRVYGYTF. CDR3 coding DNA: TGTGCCAGTACCGGGACAGGGAATCGGGTCTATGGCTACACCTTC.